The T cell receptor beta chain under discussion was sequenced for a study of T cell repertoires in cytomegalovirus infection. On the study more broadly: From public TCR beta signatures came an indication of both CMV infection and matching HLA type. General study points: Summed frequency of public TCR beta families distinguished CMV carriers with the relevant HLA.

Trimming removed 0 bases from V and 0 bases from J, with 5 bases in between. CDR1 is LNHDA, CDR2 SQIVND, per germline (reference sequence). The length of the CDR3 is 14 residues. For this clonotype: Its antigen is unidentified.

TCRdb redid the calling of the reads with MiXCR, one entry per CDR3 protein. The sample yields some 600,000 distinct CDR3 sequences, about 24% seen once. The rearrangement uses TRBV19 and TRBJ1-1; D ambiguous. What was sequenced was CD8+ T cells from PBMCs. The sequence was obtained from a human donor in good health (CMV status not recorded). Some clones in this sample may be carry-over from other donors' samples. CDR3 sequence reads: CASSIEPVNTEAFF. CDR3 nucleotide sequence: TGTGCCAGTAGTATAGAACCGGTGAACACTGAAGCTTTCTTT.